This entry concerns a single T cell receptor beta chain. Antigen specificity is unknown. The CDR3 sequence is 16 residues long. The V and J ends lost 1 base and 3 bases respectively, with 16 bases between them. Per the germline V gene, CDR1 is MGHRA and CDR2 is YSYEKL. Using unique molecular identifiers, the investigators prepared the TCRbeta library. TCRdb reanalysed the PCR reads using MiXCR and keeps one entry per CDR3 protein. Among fewer than 1 million distinct CDR3 sequences listed, around 15% were seen once. This sample is part of a study of T-cell reconstitution after alpha-beta-depleted transplantation in children. Study-wide results and limits: Surviving recipient cells, namely T cells and thymic progenitors, were the source of high day-60 TCRbeta diversity in some patients. After transplant, at about two months, alpha-beta T cells were reportedly derived from several hundred expanded graft clones. Fresh T-cell production supplied most of the T-cell counts and diversity seen one year after transplant.

This clonotype was sampled from a male patient aged 10 to 17 who had a stem cell transplant for acute lymphoblastic leukemia, so the T cells may come from the graft donor. The gene calls are TRBV4-1 and TRBJ2-7; D unresolved. The specimen comprised PBMCs, mostly from graft donor cells, sampled 360 days after TCRalphabeta/CD19-depleted stem cell transplant. Here the CDR3 DNA reads TGCGCCAGCAGCCAAGGCGGAACAGCCTTCCTCTACGAGCAGTACTTC. Protein sequence: CASSQGGTAFLYEQYF.